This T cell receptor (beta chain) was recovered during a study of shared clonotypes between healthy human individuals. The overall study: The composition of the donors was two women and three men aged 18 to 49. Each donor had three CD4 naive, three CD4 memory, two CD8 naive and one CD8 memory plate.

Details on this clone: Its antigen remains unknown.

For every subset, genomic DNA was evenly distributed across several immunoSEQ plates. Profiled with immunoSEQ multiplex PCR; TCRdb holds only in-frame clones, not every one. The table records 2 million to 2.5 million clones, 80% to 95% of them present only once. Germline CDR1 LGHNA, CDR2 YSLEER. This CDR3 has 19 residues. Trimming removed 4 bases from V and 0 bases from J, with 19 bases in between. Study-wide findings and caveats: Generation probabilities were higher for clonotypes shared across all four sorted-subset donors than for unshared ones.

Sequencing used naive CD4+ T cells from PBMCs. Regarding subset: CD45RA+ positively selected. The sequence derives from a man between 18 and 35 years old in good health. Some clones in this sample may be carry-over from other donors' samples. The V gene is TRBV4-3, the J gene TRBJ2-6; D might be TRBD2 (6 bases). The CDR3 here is CASSPSPLGGLSGANVLTF. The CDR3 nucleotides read TGCGCCAGCAGCCCAAGCCCCCTGGGAGGACTCTCTGGGGCCAACGTCCTGACTTTC.